The entry below gives a single TCR beta chain sequence along with its context. The antigen is not known. Here immunoSEQ multiplex PCR was the method, and the copy in TCRdb shows in-frame clones only, minus some. This table holds around 150,000 clones, about 90% found once. This sample was taken from a study of T cell responses to AZD1222 COVID-19 vaccine. Study-level results: Nearly half of the spike-specific TCRs reportedly recognize variant regions that carry no mutations. Baseline serostatus was positive in only a handful of AZD1222 recipients. Clonal diversity may have been underestimated, and the donors were mostly white British, with more females than males. The study found Spike-specific TCR breadth and depth rose after two AZD1222 doses.

The V gene's germline CDR1 is MNHEY and CDR2 SMNVEV (reference sequence). The ends lost 4 bases at V and 4 bases at J; junction bases unmatched: 8. This CDR3 is built from 15 residues. The clonotype was recovered from an adult who received the MenACWY meningococcal vaccine as a control. The sequenced sample was peripheral blood, obtained 28 days after the second dose of the MenACWY control vaccine. This chain links TRBV27 with TRBJ1-2; 8 nucleotides match TRBD1. Here the CDR3 reads CASSSRTGPRYGYTF. The CDR3 coding sequence is TGTGCCAGCAGTTCGAGGACAGGGCCCCGCTATGGCTACACCTTC.